This TCR beta chain comes out of a study of regulatory T cells in long-lasting Graves disease. Study-wide results and caveats: TCR diversity was lower in persistent Graves' patients than in newly diagnosed ones. TRBV28, TRBJ1-2 and TRBJ2-5 emerged as the favored segments in persistent disease.

V trimming: 6 bases; J trimming: 6 bases; junction bases outside the gene matches: 12. The CDR3 consists of 15 residues. Germline V gene data show CDR1 as SGHDN and CDR2 as FVKESK. Time point denoted: persistent/refractory GD, antithyroid drugs over 5 years with positive TRAb. From RNA extracted from PBMCs, the TCR library was made. With EDTA tubes as the receptacles, roughly 9.7 milliliters of peripheral blood were drawn. Construction of TCR beta libraries relied on iRepertoire HTBI primers and on Arm-PCR targeting CDR3 regions. TCRdb re-called the multiplex PCR reads through MiXCR, storing one row per CDR3 protein. The profile covers 300,000 to 500,000 distinct CDR3 sequences, with 20% appearing a single time and less than 25% taken by the ten largest. This clonotype was counted only a few times. Its specificity is unknown.

The receptor's source is a female donor with Graves disease. The V gene is TRBV14, the J gene TRBJ2-7; 9 bases fit TRBD1. The source material was peripheral blood mononuclear cells (PBMCs), sampled when the disease was refractory, from a patient treated with antithyroid drugs. CDR3 sequence (DNA): TGTGCCAGCAGTCGTGCCGGGACAGGGACCGGCGAGCAGTACTTC. Amino acids: CASSRAGTGTGEQYF.